These 32 T cell receptor beta chains originate from one sample sequenced in a study of CXCR3-negative and CXCR3-positive naive CD8 T cells. Their target antigens are unknown. General study findings and limits: TRB CDR3s were more hydrophobic in CXCR3-positive than in CXCR3-negative naive cells.

TRB cDNA was prepared as libraries by UMI-labeled 5' RACE. Reprocessing the 5' RACE reads, TCRdb reports a single entry for every CDR3 protein and omits DNA. Here the sample table reports more than 80,000 distinct CDR3 sequences. Sequencing input: naive CXCR3+ CD8+ T cells from blood. Subset here: CD45RO-CCR7+CD27+CD95- naive CD8+ T cells expressing CXCR3 (TNR3+). All receptors come from a human donor in good health. Some clones in this sample may be carry-over from other donors' samples.

The rearrangement uses TRBV12-3 or TRBV12-4 and TRBJ2-2; TCRdb names TRBD2, which stays unverified in the absence of DNA. The CDR3 has 16 residues. This chain's CDR3 is CARSLGLAGDTGELFF.

The chain has TRBV5-1 and TRBJ1-1. The CDR3 spans 11 residues. CDR1 is SGHRS and CDR2 is YFSETQ in the germline V gene. The CDR3 is CASSSGLEAFF. Full variable domain (remainder filled in from reference TRBV5-1 and TRBJ1-1): KAGVTQTPRYLIKTRGQQVTLSCSPISGHRSVSWYQQTPGQGLQFLFEYFSETQRNKGNFPGRFSGRQFSNSRSEMNVSTLELGDSALYLCASSSGLEAFFGQGTRLTVV.

This chain uses TRBV4-1 with TRBJ2-1; as DNA is missing, the TRBD1 call by TCRdb cannot be tested. Germline CDR1 reads MGHRA; CDR2 reads YSYEKL. The CDR3 covers 15 residues. CDR3: CASSQEMAGYNEQFF.

The chain uses TRBV28 and TRBJ2-3; TCRdb selects TRBD1, and the lack of DNA leaves this call unchecked. Germline CDR1 is MDHEN and CDR2 is SYDVKM. The CDR3 spans 16 residues. CDR3 protein: CASSVVGSGEADTQYF.

The chain uses TRBV19 and TRBJ2-7. CDR1 LNHDA and CDR2 SQIVND come from the germline V gene (reference sequence). The CDR3 consists of 13 residues. CDR3 loop: CASSEGRPYEQYF.

This chain links TRBV28 with TRBJ1-1; TCRdb returns TRBD1, unconfirmable since there is no DNA. This CDR3 has 14 amino acids. Germline V gene data show CDR1 as MDHEN and CDR2 as SYDVKM. CDR3 region: CASSLPRVGTEAFF.

V gene TRBV10-3 combines with J gene TRBJ2-5. The CDR3 loop spans 12 amino acids. Per germline, CDR1 ENHRY and CDR2 SYGVKD. The CDR3 is CAISEAQETQYF.

This chain uses TRBV20-1 with TRBJ1-4; TCRdb's assignment of TRBD1 cannot be checked, as there is no DNA. Germline V gives CDR1 DFQATT, CDR2 SNEGSKA (reference sequence). There are 15 residues in the CDR3. CDR3 region: CSARDTGDRDEKLFF.

V and J are TRBV5-1 and TRBJ2-1; the D call of TRBD1 rests on TCRdb alone, since no DNA is present to check it. The germline CDR1 and CDR2 sequences are SGHRS and YFSETQ. This CDR3 is 16 amino acids long. The CDR3 sequence is CASSLEFAGGYNEQFF.

The chain combines TRBV5-4 with TRBJ2-1; checking the TCRdb D call of TRBD2 is not possible without DNA. Looked up from germline, CDR1 is SGHNT and CDR2 is YYREEE (reference sequence). The CDR3 extends over 12 amino acids. The CDR3 sequence is CASSLDAGVVFF. Together with reference TRBV5-4 and TRBJ2-1, the CDR3 gives the full variable domain: ETGVTQSPTHLIKTRGQQVTLRCSSQSGHNTVSWYQQALGQGPQFIFQYYREEENGRGNFPPRFSGLQFPNYSSELNVNALELDDSALYLCASSLDAGVVFFGPGTRLTVL.

V is TRBV29-1 and J is TRBJ1-2; TCRdb's assignment of TRBD1 cannot be checked, as there is no DNA. The CDR3 runs to 14 residues. Germline V gives CDR1 SQVTM, CDR2 ANQGSEA. This CDR3 reads CSVGAPDSGNGYTF.

This CDR3 is CASSFSATYEQYF. The gene calls are TRBV13 and TRBJ2-7. The CDR3 length is 13 residues. Germline loops: CDR1 PRHDT, CDR2 FYEKMQ (reference sequence).

This CDR3 reads CASSVIPGLWDTDTQYF. The genes are TRBV23-1 and TRBJ2-3; the D gene TCRdb calls, TRBD2, cannot be checked with no DNA. TRBV23-1 is an ORF, with its function uncertain. The CDR3 spans 17 residues.

The chain couples TRBV5-1 to TRBJ1-6. Germline V gene data show CDR1 as SGHRS and CDR2 as YFSETQ. The CDR3 extends over 14 amino acids. The CDR3 here is CASSYGEGNSPLHF.

The chain recombines TRBV4-1 with TRBJ2-7; no DNA is available, so the TRBD2 call from TCRdb remains unchecked. This CDR3 has 16 amino acids. CDR1 and CDR2 (germline): MGHRA, YSYEKL. The CDR3 loop reads CASSQEIGSGKDEQYF.

The CDR3 sequence is CASSSYGVGTEAFF. The chain uses TRBV28 and TRBJ1-1. The CDR3 is 14 amino acids. Germline-derived CDR1 and CDR2 are MDHEN and SYDVKM.

The genes are TRBV6-2 or TRBV6-3 and TRBJ1-1; without DNA, the TCRdb call of TRBD1 cannot be checked. This CDR3 comprises 13 residues. CDR1 is MNHEY and CDR2 is SVGEGT in the germline V gene. This chain's CDR3 is CASRHNRGAEAFF.

The rearrangement joins TRBV19 to TRBJ2-1; TCRdb designates TRBD1, a call that cannot be tested without DNA. The germline CDR1 and CDR2 sequences are LNHDA and SQIVND (reference sequence). This CDR3 contains 13 residues. The CDR3 spells CASSGPRYNEQFF. Drawing the rest from reference TRBV19 and TRBJ2-1, the complete variable domain is DGGITQSPKYLFRKEGQNVTLSCEQNLNHDAMYWYRQDPGQGLRLIYYSQIVNDFQKGDIAEGYSVSREKKESFPLTVTSAQKNPTAFYLCASSGPRYNEQFFGPGTRLTVL.

The V and J genes are TRBV2 and TRBJ2-2; the D call of TRBD2 rests on TCRdb alone, since no DNA is present to check it. This CDR3 is 13 amino acids long. The germline V gene encodes CDR1 SNHLY and CDR2 FYNNEI. CDR3 residues: CASEGQSTGELFF.

V usage is TRBV29-1 and J usage is TRBJ2-1. This CDR3 has 13 residues. Germline assignment: CDR1 SQVTM and CDR2 ANQGSEA. The CDR3 loop is CSVEGTHLNEQFF.

Here the CDR3 reads CASSLDYRSTDTQYF. The chain combines TRBV7-8 with TRBJ2-3; as DNA is missing, the TRBD1 call by TCRdb cannot be tested. The CDR3 loop spans 15 amino acids. The germline V gene encodes CDR1 SGHVS and CDR2 FQNEAQ.

This chain connects TRBV2 to TRBJ2-7; TCRdb's D call of TRBD1 is untestable without DNA. From germline, CDR1 is SNHLY and CDR2 FYNNEI. The CDR3 contains 13 residues. The CDR3 sequence: CATWTGANYEQYF.

The chain is built from TRBV4-2 and TRBJ2-7; TCRdb lists TRBD2, though no DNA is available to test this call. This CDR3 region has 15 residues. Germline CDR1 LGHNA, CDR2 YNFKEQ. The CDR3: CASSQDRTSGNEQYF.

The chain couples TRBV5-6 to TRBJ2-2. This CDR3 has 18 residues. The germline gives CDR1 SGHDT, CDR2 YYEEEE. CDR3: CASSLHPIENANTGELFF. Based on the CDR3 plus reference TRBV5-6 and TRBJ2-2, the full variable domain is DAGVTQSPTHLIKTRGQQVTLRCSPKSGHDTVSWYQQALGQGPQFIFQYYEEEERQRGNFPDRFSGHQFPNYSSELNVNALLLGDSALYLCASSLHPIENANTGELFFGEGSRLTVL.

V is TRBV28 and J is TRBJ2-7. Germline V gene lookup returns CDR1 MDHEN and CDR2 SYDVKM. The CDR3 loop spans 13 amino acids. CDR3 amino acids: CASSLWAAYEQYF.

The chain employs TRBV7-2 and TRBJ1-1. Germline CDR1 reads SGHTA; CDR2 reads FQGNSA. This CDR3 region has 12 residues. The CDR3 loop is CASSLAGDEAFF. The full variable domain, in which reference TRBV7-2 and TRBJ1-1 provide the parts outside the CDR3, is GAGVSQSPSNKVTEKGKDVELRCDPISGHTALYWYRQSLGQGLEFLIYFQGNSAPDKSGLPSDRFSAERTGGSVSTLTIQRTQQEDSAVYLCASSLAGDEAFFGQGTRLTVV.

The chain couples TRBV6-5 to TRBJ1-5; TCRdb indicates TRBD1, and absent DNA this call remains unverified. The CDR3 sequence is 16 residues long. CDR1 is MNHEY, CDR2 SVGAGI, per germline. CDR3 region: CASSPYPAGGNQPQHF.

The chain employs TRBV4-1 and TRBJ2-1; checking the TCRdb D call of TRBD1 is not possible without DNA. The CDR3 spans 15 residues. Germline V gene lookup returns CDR1 MGHRA and CDR2 YSYEKL. The CDR3: CASSRQGGTYNEQFF.

The chain employs TRBV5-6 and TRBJ2-1; no DNA is available, so the TRBD2 call from TCRdb remains unchecked. The germline V gene encodes CDR1 SGHDT and CDR2 YYEEEE. The CDR3 extends over 15 amino acids. This CDR3 is CASSYVAGVTSEQFF.

The rearrangement joins TRBV6-6 to TRBJ2-7. This CDR3 is 13 amino acids long. Germline lookup yields CDR1 MNHNY and CDR2 SVGAGI (reference sequence). The CDR3: CASSYSTVYEQYF.

The CDR3 spells CSVGTGSGYTF. This sequence joins TRBV29-1 and TRBJ1-2; TCRdb picks TRBD1, but there is no DNA to check that call. Germline CDR1 reads SQVTM; CDR2 reads ANQGSEA. The CDR3 length is 11 residues.

The rearrangement links TRBV6-2 or TRBV6-3 to TRBJ2-3; TCRdb's D call of TRBD2 is untestable without DNA. From germline, CDR1 is MNHEY and CDR2 SVGEGT. This CDR3 is built from 18 residues. The CDR3 region is CASSYIIAGGAGTDTQYF.